This is a list of T cell receptor beta chains from one sample in a study of CD8+ T cells in alopecia areata. The data were produced by immunoSEQ multiplex PCR, yet TCRdb's version contains in-frame clones alone and is incomplete. The sample lists 200,000 to 250,000 clones, less than 80% occurring once. The starting material was CD4+ T cells sorted from blood, obtained at week 0. These receptor sequences come from a human donor with alopecia areata. Both conserved end residues are part of each CDR3. A D gene is named only where the DNA matches it firmly. The listing skips clone size in some rows; elsewhere it reads once, few, many or a size class.

many	15	TRBV14	-	TRBJ1-3	CASSQVAGAGNTIYF	TGTGCCAGCAGCCAAGTGGCAGGGGCTGGAAACACCATATATTTT
-	13	TRBV29-1	-	TRBJ1-5	CSVSHGDNQPQHF	TGCAGCGTTTCACACGGGGACAATCAGCCCCAGCATTTT
-	12	TRBV29-1	-	TRBJ2-5	CSGGSYQETQYF	TGCAGCGGGGGGAGTTACCAAGAGACCCAGTACTTC
-	13	TRBV29-1	TRBD1	TRBJ1-2	CSVIRDRGDGYTF	TGCAGCGTGATCCGAGACAGGGGAGATGGCTACACCTTC
few	14	TRBV7-7	-	TRBJ2-5	CASSSGPMGETQYF	TGTGCTAGCAGCTCCGGACCGATGGGAGAGACCCAGTACTTC
-	16	TRBV30	-	TRBJ1-2	CAWSALTAAADYGYTF	TGTGCCTGGAGCGCACTCACGGCCGCCGCTGACTATGGCTACACCTTC
few	13	TRBV19	TRBD1	TRBJ2-7	CASSPRTGYEQYF	TGTGCCAGTAGTCCCAGGACAGGCTACGAGCAGTACTTC
-	15	TRBV29-1	-	TRBJ2-1	CSVVETAFSYNEQFF	TGCAGCGTTGTAGAGACAGCCTTCTCCTACAATGAGCAGTTCTTC
-	13	TRBV29-1	-	TRBJ1-4	CSARVDSNEKLFF	TGCAGCGCCCGGGTGGACAGCAATGAAAAACTGTTTTTT
-	14	TRBV9	-	TRBJ1-1	CASSVYPGRTEAFF	TGTGCCAGCAGCGTCTATCCGGGGAGGACTGAAGCTTTCTTT
-	15	TRBV4-3	TRBD1	TRBJ2-2	CASSQEGRGTGELFF	TGCGCCAGCAGCCAAGAGGGCAGGGGGACCGGGGAGCTGTTTTTT
-	14	TRBV5-1	-	TRBJ1-4	CASSLLQFNEKLFF	TGCGCCAGCAGCTTGCTTCAGTTTAATGAAAAACTGTTTTTT
-	13	TRBV11-2	-	TRBJ2-5	CASGRGGEETQYF	TGTGCCAGTGGCCGAGGGGGAGAAGAGACCCAGTACTTC
once	14	TRBV6-5	TRBD1	TRBJ1-2	CASTTGTGLYGYTF	TGTGCCAGCACCACCGGGACAGGACTCTATGGCTACACCTTC
-	10	TRBV10-3	-	TRBJ2-5	CANAKETQYF	TGTGCCAACGCGAAAGAGACCCAGTACTTC
-	14	TRBV30	TRBD1	TRBJ2-7	CAWGRTGGSYEQYF	TGTGCCTGGGGAAGGACAGGGGGTTCCTACGAGCAGTACTTC
-	12	TRBV29-1	TRBD2	TRBJ2-1	CSASGLYNEQFF	TGCAGCGCTAGCGGGCTTTACAATGAGCAGTTCTTC
few	13	TRBV29-1	-	TRBJ1-5	CSVREGTNQPQHF	TGCAGCGTGAGGGAGGGGACCAATCAGCCCCAGCATTTT
-	15	TRBV29-1	-	TRBJ2-1	CSVGLGGTVLNEQFF	TGCAGCGTTGGCCTGGGGGGGACAGTGTTAAATGAGCAGTTCTTC
-	12	TRBV5-1	-	TRBJ2-2	CACTVNTGELFF	TGCGCCTGCACAGTTAACACCGGGGAGCTGTTTTTT
-	16	TRBV5-4	TRBD2	TRBJ2-2	CASSLRRGTNTGELFF	TGTGCCAGCAGCTTGAGGCGGGGGACGAACACCGGGGAGCTGTTTTTT
-	16	TRBV4-2	-	TRBJ1-4	CASSLSRGASNEKLFF	TGTGCCAGCAGCCTGTCTCGCGGGGCCTCTAATGAAAAACTGTTTTTT
-	17	TRBV25-1	-	TRBJ1-1	CASSRGSLWGEGTEAFF	TGTGCCAGCAGTCGGGGGAGCTTGTGGGGTGAGGGCACTGAAGCTTTCTTT
few	13	TRBV29-1	-	TRBJ2-1	CSVEVTAYNEQFF	TGCAGCGTTGAGGTTACAGCCTACAATGAGCAGTTCTTC
few	15	TRBV13	TRBD2	TRBJ2-1	CASSFDLAGIKEQFF	TGTGCCAGCAGCTTCGATCTAGCGGGGATAAAGGAGCAGTTCTTC
once	12	TRBV19	-	TRBJ2-5	CASSILLGTQYF	TGTGCCAGTAGTATCTTGTTAGGGACCCAGTACTTC
-	13	TRBV30	-	TRBJ2-7	CAWSPSSSYEQYF	TGTGCCTGGAGTCCAAGCAGCTCCTACGAGCAGTACTTC